This record covers a single TCR beta chain. Its antigen is as yet unknown. This sample is drawn from a study of Graves' ophthalmopathy and Graves' hyperthyroidism. Study-level information: Pretreatment peripheral blood was obtained at initial diagnosis. Study observations and caveats: Blood also harbored most expanded thyroid clonotypes above 0.001 frequency.

Ophthalmopathy-affected donors exhibited moderate-to-severe activity, CAS ≥3, NOSPECS ≥4, and duration under 3 months. The CDR3 contains 11 residues. The V gene lost 1 base and the J gene lost 10 bases, with 7 bases spanning the gap. CDR1 is MNHNS, CDR2 SASEGT, per germline. RNA transcripts served as template for amplifying TCR beta CDR3 sequences. The first round was an RT-PCR with HTBI primers, and the second round was a multiplex PCR. One entry per CDR3 protein results from TCRdb running MiXCR on the multiplex PCR reads. Among about 210,000 distinct CDR3 sequences listed, about 32% were seen once. The gene calls are TRBV6-1 and TRBJ1-1; D is unclear. The receptor was isolated from a man aged 45-65 years with Graves' ophthalmopathy. The sample consisted of peripheral blood. This CDR3 reads CASSEVPGAFF. The CDR3 DNA is TGTGCCAGCAGTGAAGTACCTGGAGCTTTCTTT.